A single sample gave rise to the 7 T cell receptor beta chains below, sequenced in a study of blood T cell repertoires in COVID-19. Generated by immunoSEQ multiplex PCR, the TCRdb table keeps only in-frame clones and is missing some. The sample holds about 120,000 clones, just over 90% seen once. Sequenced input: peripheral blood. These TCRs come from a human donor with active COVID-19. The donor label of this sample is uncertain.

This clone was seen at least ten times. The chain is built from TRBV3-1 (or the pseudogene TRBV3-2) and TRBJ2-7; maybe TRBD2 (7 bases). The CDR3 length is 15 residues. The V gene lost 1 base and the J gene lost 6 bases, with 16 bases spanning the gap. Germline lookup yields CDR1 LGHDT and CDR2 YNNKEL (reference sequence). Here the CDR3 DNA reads TGTGCCAGCAGCCAAGTGGCGGGGGCAGCTGGCGAGCAGTACTTC. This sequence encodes CASSQVAGAAGEQYF.

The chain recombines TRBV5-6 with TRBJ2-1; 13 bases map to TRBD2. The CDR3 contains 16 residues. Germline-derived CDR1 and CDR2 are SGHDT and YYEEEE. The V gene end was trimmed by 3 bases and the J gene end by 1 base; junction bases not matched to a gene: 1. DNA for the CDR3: TGTGCCAGCAGCTGGGGACTAGCGGGATCCTACAATGAGCAGTTCTTC. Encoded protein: CASSWGLAGSYNEQFF.

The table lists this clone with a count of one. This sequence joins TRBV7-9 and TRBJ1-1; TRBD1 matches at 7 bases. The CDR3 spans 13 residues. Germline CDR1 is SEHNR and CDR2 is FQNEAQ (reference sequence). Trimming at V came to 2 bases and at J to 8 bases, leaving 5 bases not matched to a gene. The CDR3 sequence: CASSLTQGTEAFF. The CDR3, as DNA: TGTGCCAGCAGCTTAACACAGGGGACAGAAGCTTTCTTT.

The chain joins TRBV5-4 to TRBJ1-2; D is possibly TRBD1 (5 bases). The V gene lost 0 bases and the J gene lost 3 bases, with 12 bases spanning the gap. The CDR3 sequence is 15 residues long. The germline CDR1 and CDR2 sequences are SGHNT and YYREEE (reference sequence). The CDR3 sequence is CASSLAGGVDYGYTF. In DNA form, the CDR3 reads TGTGCCAGCAGCTTGGCGGGGGGGGTGGACTATGGCTACACCTTC.

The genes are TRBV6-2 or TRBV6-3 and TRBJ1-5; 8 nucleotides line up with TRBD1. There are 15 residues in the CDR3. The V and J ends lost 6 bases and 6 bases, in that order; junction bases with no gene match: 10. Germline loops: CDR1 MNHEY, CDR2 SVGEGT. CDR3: CASSHDNRGGQPQHF. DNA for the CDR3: TGTGCCAGCAGCCACGACAACAGGGGGGGTCAGCCCCAGCATTTT.

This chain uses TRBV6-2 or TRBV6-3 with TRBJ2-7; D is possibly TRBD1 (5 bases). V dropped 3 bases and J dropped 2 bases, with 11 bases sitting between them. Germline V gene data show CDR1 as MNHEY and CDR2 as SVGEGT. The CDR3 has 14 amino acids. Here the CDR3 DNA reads TGTGCCAGCAGTTATGGGCAGGGTACCTACGAGCAGTACTTC. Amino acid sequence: CASSYGQGTYEQYF.

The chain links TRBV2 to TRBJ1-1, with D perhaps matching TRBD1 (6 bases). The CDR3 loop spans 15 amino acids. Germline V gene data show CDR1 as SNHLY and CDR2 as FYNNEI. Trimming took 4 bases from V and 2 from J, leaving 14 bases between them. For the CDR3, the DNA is TGTGCCAGCAGTGTTCAAAGGACAGCAAACACTGAAGCTTTCTTT. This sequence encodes CASSVQRTANTEAFF. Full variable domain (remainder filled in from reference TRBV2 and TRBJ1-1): EPEVTQTPSHQVTQMGQEVILRCVPISNHLYFYWYRQILGQKVEFLVSFYNNEISEKSEIFDDQFSVERPDGSNFTLKIRSTKLEDSAMYFCASSVQRTANTEAFFGQGTRLTVV.